The 22 T cell receptor beta chains given below trace back to one sample, sequenced in a study of blood T cell repertoires in COVID-19. The method was immunoSEQ multiplex PCR; TCRdb's version includes in-frame clones alone and lacks a portion of them. The sample includes 150,000 to 200,000 clones, roughly 84% seen only once; the top ten take roughly 3.2%. The specimen was PBMCs or T cells enriched from blood (not recorded which). Source of these receptors: a woman between 25 and 40 years old who had been exposed to COVID-19.

J is TRBJ1-2 and V is TRBV3-1 (or the pseudogene TRBV3-2); 8 positions agree with TRBD1. V was clipped by 3 bases and J by 4 bases; unmatched bases: 4. The length of the CDR3 is 14 residues. Germline V gives CDR1 LGHDT, CDR2 YNNKEL (reference sequence). CDR3 sequence (DNA): TGTGCCAGCAGCCAGACAGGGGCTGGCTATGGCTACACCTTC. It encodes CASSQTGAGYGYTF.

The gene calls are TRBV27 and TRBJ2-7; 8 bases are a match to TRBD1. The CDR3 sequence is 13 residues long. Trimming took 4 bases from V and 5 from J; bases not matched to a gene: 4. The V gene's germline CDR1 is MNHEY and CDR2 SMNVEV (reference sequence). The CDR3 is CASSSTTGDEQYF. CDR3 in DNA: TGTGCCAGCAGTTCAACGACAGGGGACGAGCAGTACTTC.

V and J are TRBV7-9 and TRBJ1-5; D may be TRBD1 (5 bases). Germline V lookup: CDR1 SEHNR, CDR2 FQNEAQ (reference sequence). V lost 4 bases and J 5 bases, leaving 6 bases between the germline ends. The length of the CDR3 is 12 residues. The CDR3, as DNA: TGTGCCAGCAGCTGGGGGGATCAGCCCCAGCATTTT. It codes for CASSWGDQPQHF.

This clone was found a few times. The chain carries TRBV27 and TRBJ2-2, with D possibly TRBD2 on 5 matching bases. There are 16 residues in the CDR3. Per germline, CDR1 MNHEY and CDR2 SMNVEV (reference sequence). Trimming removed 2 bases at V and 6 bases at J, with 16 bases between. The CDR3 DNA sequence: TGTGCCAGCAGTTTACCCCCAGGACTGCCGGCCGGGGAGCTGTTTTTT. It translates to CASSLPPGLPAGELFF.

This clone was seen more than once but under ten times. The chain employs TRBV29-1 and TRBJ1-1, with D perhaps TRBD1 (6 bases). With 2 bases removed from V and 4 bases from J, the gap between germline ends came to 23 bases. Germline V lookup: CDR1 SQVTM, CDR2 ANQGSEA. This CDR3 is built from 17 residues. CDR3: CSVEPQGSWARGTEAFF. The CDR3 DNA reads TGCAGCGTTGAACCCCAGGGGTCGTGGGCCCGAGGCACTGAAGCTTTCTTT. The full variable domain, its missing parts supplied by reference TRBV29-1 and TRBJ1-1, is SAVISQKPSRDICQRGTSLTIQCQVDSQVTMMFWYRQQPGQSLTLIATANQGSEATYESGFVIDKFPISRPNLTFSTLTVSNMSPEDSSIYLCSVEPQGSWARGTEAFFGQGTRLTVV.

The J gene is TRBJ1-5, the V gene TRBV7-8; D unclear. Looked up from germline, CDR1 is SGHVS and CDR2 is FQNEAQ. The V gene lost 5 bases and the J gene lost 5 bases, with 13 bases spanning the gap. CDR3 size: 14 residues. CDR3 sequence: CASSHREVYQPQHF. CDR3 DNA: TGTGCCAGCAGCCACCGAGAGGTCTATCAGCCCCAGCATTTT.

This clone appeared once. The gene calls are TRBV11-2 and TRBJ2-7, with D possibly matching TRBD2 (5 bases). The CDR3 consists of 14 residues. V was shortened by 1 base and J by 2 bases, with 9 bases between the two germline ends. Germline CDR1 and CDR2: SGHAT and FQNNGV. CDR3 loop: CASSLGRGTYEQYF. In DNA form, the CDR3 reads TGTGCCAGCAGCTTAGGAAGAGGGACCTACGAGCAGTACTTC.

The chain couples TRBV11-2 to TRBJ2-4, with D tentatively TRBD1 (7 bases). The CDR3 is 19 residues long. The germline V gene has CDR1 SGHAT and CDR2 FQNNGV. Between the trimmed V and J ends, which lost 0 bases and 0 bases, there was a span of 18 bases. CDR3 nucleotides: TGTGCCAGCAGCTTAGATGGAGGGACAGCCAACATAGCCAAAAACATTCAGTACTTC. Protein sequence: CASSLDGGTANIAKNIQYF.

This clone was observed once. The chain recombines TRBV15 with TRBJ1-3; TRBD1 might be the D (6 bases). V was pared by 1 base and J by 1 base, with 8 bases between. The CDR3 sequence is 15 residues long. CDR1 LNHNV and CDR2 YYDKDF come from the germline V gene (reference sequence). CDR3 amino acids: CATSRARGSGNTIYF. In nucleotides, the CDR3 is TGTGCCACCAGCAGAGCCAGGGGATCTGGAAACACCATATATTTT.

The V call is TRBV5-4, the J call TRBJ2-4; 7 bases line up with TRBD1. The J segment lost 2 bases and the V segment lost 0 bases, leaving 14 bases of the junction unmatched. The germline gives CDR1 SGHNT, CDR2 YYREEE (reference sequence). There are 19 residues in the CDR3. The CDR3 reads CASSLEGGQGVLTKNIQYF. The CDR3 DNA sequence: TGTGCCAGCAGCTTGGAAGGAGGTCAGGGGGTGTTGACCAAAAACATTCAGTACTTC.

The gene calls are TRBV7-9 and TRBJ2-7; D might be TRBD2 (5 bases). In germline, CDR1 is SEHNR, CDR2 FQNEAQ (reference sequence). The CDR3 is 13 amino acids. V lost 1 base and J lost 3, with 7 bases in between. CDR3 protein: CASSLDGVYEQYF. The DNA for the CDR3 is TGTGCCAGCAGCTTAGACGGGGTCTACGAGCAGTACTTC. Combining the CDR3 with reference TRBV7-9 and TRBJ2-7 gives the whole variable domain DTGVSQNPRHKITKRGQNVTFRCDPISEHNRLYWYRQTLGQGPEFLTYFQNEAQLEKSRLLSDRFSAERPKGSFSTLEIQRTEQGDSAMYLCASSLDGVYEQYFGPGTRLTVT.

The rearrangement uses TRBV18 and TRBJ2-1, with D unclear. In germline, CDR1 is KGHSH, CDR2 LQKENI. V lost 0 bases and J lost 8, with 8 bases in between. CDR3 length equals 13 residues. The CDR3 nucleotides read TGTGCCAGCTCACCACCCATACGGGATGAGCAGTTCTTC. This gives the protein CASSPPIRDEQFF.

V usage is TRBV5-4 and J usage is TRBJ2-7; possible D gene TRBD2, 6 bases. Germline V gives CDR1 SGHNT, CDR2 YYREEE (reference sequence). V was trimmed by 3 bases and J by 0 bases, leaving 7 bases between them. CDR3 length equals 13 residues. The CDR3 here is CASSSGVSYEQYF. In nucleotides, the CDR3 is TGTGCCAGCAGCTCGGGGGTCTCCTACGAGCAGTACTTC.

The V gene is TRBV5-1, the J gene TRBJ1-2, with a tentative D call TRBD1 (6 bases). This CDR3 spans 12 amino acids. Germline CDR1 SGHRS, CDR2 YFSETQ. V lost 1 base, J lost 8 bases, and 9 bases lay in between. The CDR3 is CASSLSTGGYTF. Written as DNA, the CDR3 is TGCGCCAGCAGCTTGTCGACAGGCGGCTACACCTTC.

The chain combines TRBV6-2 or TRBV6-3 with TRBJ2-7; D ambiguous. V was pared by 2 bases and J by 2 bases, with 13 bases between. Germline CDR1 reads MNHEY; CDR2 reads SVGEGT. The CDR3 runs to 15 residues. CDR3 nucleotides: TGTGCCAGCAGTTACGGTGACGGAGCCGCCTACGAGCAGTACTTC. Its protein product is CASSYGDGAAYEQYF.

V is TRBV9 and J is TRBJ1-2; 8 nucleotides align to TRBD1. The trim removed 0 bases at V and 7 bases at J, leaving 5 bases unmatched. CDR1 and CDR2 from the germline V gene are SGDLS and YYNGEE. The CDR3 covers 14 residues. The CDR3 nucleotides read TGTGCCAGCAGCGTAGTTGGGACAGGTGTTGGCTACACCTTC. This sequence encodes CASSVVGTGVGYTF.

The chain links TRBV5-1 to TRBJ2-3; tentative D call: TRBD2 (5 bases). The CDR3 runs to 13 residues. Germline CDR1 is SGHRS and CDR2 is YFSETQ. Trimming took off 6 bases at V and 3 bases at J, with 11 bases between the two ends. The CDR3, as DNA: TGCGCCAGCATGATGGAGGTGACAGATACGCAGTATTTT. Translation: CASMMEVTDTQYF.

The chain joins TRBV7-9 to TRBJ1-2; TRBD1 matches at 8 bases. V trimming: 1 base; J trimming: 2 bases; junction bases outside the gene matches: 3. Germline CDR1 SEHNR, CDR2 FQNEAQ (reference sequence). The CDR3 is 15 residues long. The CDR3 nucleotides are TGTGCCAGCAGCTTAGACAGGGGGAACAACTATGGCTACACCTTC. Its protein is CASSLDRGNNYGYTF.

The chain couples TRBV1 to TRBJ1-4; the D segment call TRBD1 is taken from the table without a DNA check. TRBV1 is a listed pseudogene. The CDR3 is made up of 19 amino acids. This CDR3 reads CTSSQDTDRERPCNEKLFF. The DNA for the CDR3 is TGCACCAGCAGCCAAGATACGGACAGGGAAAGACCCTGTAATGAAAAACTGTTTTTT.

This chain joins TRBV24-1 and TRBJ2-1, with a possible D match to TRBD1 (5 bases). The CDR3 runs to 15 residues. Germline V gene data show CDR1 as KGHDR and CDR2 as SFDVKD. Trimming took 0 bases from V and 9 from J, leaving 14 bases between them. The CDR3, as DNA: TGTGCCACCAGTGATTTGGGGGCCGAGTTTAGTGAGCAGTTCTTC. The encoded protein is CATSDLGAEFSEQFF.

The rearrangement joins TRBV7-9 to TRBJ2-5; 10 nucleotides align to TRBD2. The J segment lost 9 bases and the V segment lost 6 bases, leaving 13 bases of the junction unmatched. The germline V gene has CDR1 SEHNR and CDR2 FQNEAQ (reference sequence). This CDR3 contains 15 residues. The CDR3 nucleotides are TGTGCCAGCAGTCCGACGGCTAGCGGGGGCGGGGCCCAGTACTTC. Translation gives CASSPTASGGGAQYF.

This clone was picked up one time. The chain joins TRBV2 to TRBJ1-1; 7 nucleotides line up with TRBD1. J gave up 3 bases and V 6 bases, and 4 bases lay outside the gene matches. From germline, CDR1 is SNHLY and CDR2 FYNNEI. The CDR3 is 13 residues long. The CDR3 sequence: CASSQTGDTEAFF. The CDR3 region has the DNA TGTGCCAGCAGCCAAACAGGGGACACTGAAGCTTTCTTT.